The T cell receptor beta chain under discussion was sequenced for a study of CXCR3-negative and CXCR3-positive naive CD8 T cells. Note on this clonotype: No antigen is known for it.

Findings and caveats of the study: Greater hydrophobicity was found in TRB CDR3s of CXCR3-positive naive cells than of CXCR3-negative naive cells.

CDR3 length equals 12 residues. Looked up from germline, CDR1 is SQVTM and CDR2 is ANQGSEA. All TRB cDNA libraries came from 5' RACE performed with UMI labels. Reprocessing the 5' RACE reads, TCRdb reports a single entry for every CDR3 protein and omits DNA. This repertoire includes approximately 140,000 distinct CDR3 sequences. What was sequenced was naive CXCR3+ CD8+ T cells from blood. Subset here: CD45RO-CCR7+CD27+CD95- naive CD8+ T cells expressing CXCR3 (TNR3+). The genes are TRBV29-1 and TRBJ1-2. The sequence was collected from a human donor in good health. Some clones in this sample may be carry-over from other donors' samples. CDR3: CSVVRRDYGYTF. The whole variable domain, filled in from reference TRBV29-1 and TRBJ1-2, reads SAVISQKPSRDICQRGTSLTIQCQVDSQVTMMFWYRQQPGQSLTLIATANQGSEATYESGFVIDKFPISRPNLTFSTLTVSNMSPEDSSIYLCSVVRRDYGYTFGSGTRLTVV.